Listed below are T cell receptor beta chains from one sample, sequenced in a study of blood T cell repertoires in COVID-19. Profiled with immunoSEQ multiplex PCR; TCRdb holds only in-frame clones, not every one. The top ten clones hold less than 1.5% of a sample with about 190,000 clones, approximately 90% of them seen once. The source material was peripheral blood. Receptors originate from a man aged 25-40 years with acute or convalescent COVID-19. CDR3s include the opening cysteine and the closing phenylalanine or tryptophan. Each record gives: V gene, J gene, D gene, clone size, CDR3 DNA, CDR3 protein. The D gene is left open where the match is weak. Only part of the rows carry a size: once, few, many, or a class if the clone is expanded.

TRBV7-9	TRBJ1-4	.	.	TGTGCCAGCAGCTTAGCAGGGGAAGGGGAAAAACTGTTTTTT	CASSLAGEGEKLFF
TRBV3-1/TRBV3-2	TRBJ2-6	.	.	TGTGCCAGCAGCCCGACGGGAGCCTTCTCTGGGGCCAACGTCCTGACTTTC	CASSPTGAFSGANVLTF
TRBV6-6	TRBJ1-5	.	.	TGTGCCAGCAGTTATTCCGGGAGCAATCAGCCCCAGCATTTT	CASSYSGSNQPQHF
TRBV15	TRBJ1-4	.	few	TGTGCCACCAGCAGAGAGCGCCGCCGTGAAAAACTGTTTTTT	CATSRERRREKLFF
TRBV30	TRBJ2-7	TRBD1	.	TGTGCCTGGAGGAGGACAGGGAGCTACGAGCAGTACTTC	CAWRRTGSYEQYF
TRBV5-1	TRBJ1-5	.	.	TGCGCCAGCAGCTTGGATGGCAGGGGTACGAGCAATCAGCCCCAGCATTTT	CASSLDGRGTSNQPQHF
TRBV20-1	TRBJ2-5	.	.	TGCAGTGCTAGTGGAACTCAAAAAGAGACCCAGTACTTC	CSASGTQKETQYF
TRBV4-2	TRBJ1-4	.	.	TGTGCCAGCAGCCAAGAGGGCCGCGCAACTAATGAAAAACTGTTTTTT	CASSQEGRATNEKLFF
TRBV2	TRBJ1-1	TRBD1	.	TGTGCCAGCAGTGGTGAGGGGGCGGGCACTGAAGCTTTCTTT	CASSGEGAGTEAFF
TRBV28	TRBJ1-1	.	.	TGTGCCAGCAGTTTATGGGGGGATCGGGAGATCACTGAAGCTTTCTTT	CASSLWGDREITEAFF
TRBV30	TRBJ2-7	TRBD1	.	TGTGCCTGGAACTCAGGGGGCTCCTACGAGCAGTACTTC	CAWNSGGSYEQYF
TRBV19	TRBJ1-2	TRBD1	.	TGTGCCAGTAGTACAGACAGGGGGTATGCTGGCTACACCTTC	CASSTDRGYAGYTF
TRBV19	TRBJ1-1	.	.	TGTGCCAGTAGTCCGGCCAGGAGGTACACTGAAGCTTTCTTT	CASSPARRYTEAFF
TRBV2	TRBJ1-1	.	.	TGTGCCAGCCTCGATGACAGGACGAGGGCAGAAGCTTTCTTT	CASLDDRTRAEAFF
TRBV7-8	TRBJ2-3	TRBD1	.	TGTGCCAGCAGCACTTCGACAGGGCTTCCAGATACGCAGTATTTT	CASSTSTGLPDTQYF
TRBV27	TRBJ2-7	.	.	TGTGCCAGCAGTTTCTCCGGGGAAAACCCCTACGAGCAGTACTTC	CASSFSGENPYEQYF
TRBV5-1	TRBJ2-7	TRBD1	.	TGCGCCAGCAGCCCGTCTCAGGGACAGGGGGGCTACGAGCAGTACTTC	CASSPSQGQGGYEQYF
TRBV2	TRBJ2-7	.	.	TGTGCCGGACGGTCAGGGTTGGGCTACGAGCAGTACTTC	CAGRSGLGYEQYF
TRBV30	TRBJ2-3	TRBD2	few	TGTGCCTGGGCTGGGACTAGCGGGAGAGGGGGTACGCAGTATTTT	CAWAGTSGRGGTQYF
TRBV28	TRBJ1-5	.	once	TGTGCCAGCAGTTTAAGGGGGTATAGCAATCAGCCCCAGCATTTT	CASSLRGYSNQPQHF
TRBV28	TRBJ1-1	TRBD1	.	TGTGCCAGCAGCCGTTCCGGGACAGGGTCTTTCTTT	CASSRSGTGSFF
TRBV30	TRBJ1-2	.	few	TGTGCCTGGAGCCCCGGGCAGGGTGTTAAAGGCTACACCTTC	CAWSPGQGVKGYTF
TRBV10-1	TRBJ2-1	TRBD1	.	TGCGCCAGCAGTGCCGGGACAGGCTATTACAATGAGCAGTTCTTC	CASSAGTGYYNEQFF
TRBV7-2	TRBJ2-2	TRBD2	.	TGTGCCAGCAGCTTAGGGGGAACGGGGGGTAACACCGGGGAGCTGTTTTTT	CASSLGGTGGNTGELFF
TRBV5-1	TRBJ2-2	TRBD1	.	TGCGCCAGCAGCAGGGGACAGGGGGGCACCGGGGAGCTGTTTTTT	CASSRGQGGTGELFF
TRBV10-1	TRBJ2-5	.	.	TGCGCCAGCAGTGCAGGGCAGGGGCAAGAGACCCAGTACTTC	CASSAGQGQETQYF
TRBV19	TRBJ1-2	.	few	TGTGCCAGTAGTATTGACCGAGGGAGTACTATCTATGGCTACACCTTC	CASSIDRGSTIYGYTF
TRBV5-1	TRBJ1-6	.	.	TGCGCCAGCAGCGAGGGACTGAGCTCCTATAATTCACCCCTCCACTTT	CASSEGLSSYNSPLHF
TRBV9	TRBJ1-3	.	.	TGTGCCAGCAGCGTAGGTGTTTTAGAAGGAAACACCATATATTTT	CASSVGVLEGNTIYF
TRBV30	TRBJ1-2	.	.	TGTGCCTGGAGTGCCTTCCTGACAGCTAACTATGGCTACACCTTC	CAWSAFLTANYGYTF
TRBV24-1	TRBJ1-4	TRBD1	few	TGTGCCCTAGGGGGCGTGAGAGAAAAACTGTTTTTT	CALGGVREKLFF
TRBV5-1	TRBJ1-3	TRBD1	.	TGCGCCAGCAGCTCACAGGGGGCCCGCTCTGGAAACACCATATATTTT	CASSSQGARSGNTIYF
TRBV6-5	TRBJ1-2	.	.	TGTGCCAGCAGTCGACTCGATAGCAACTATGGCTACACCTTC	CASSRLDSNYGYTF
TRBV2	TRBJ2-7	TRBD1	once	TGTGCCAGCAGCGAGGACAGGAGCTCCTACGAGCAGTACTTC	CASSEDRSSYEQYF
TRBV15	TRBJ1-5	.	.	TGTGCCACCAGCAATCTGGCTAGCAATCAGCCCCAGCATTTT	CATSNLASNQPQHF
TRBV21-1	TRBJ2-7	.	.	TGTGCCAGCAGAAAAAGACCCGGGACAGGAGGAAGCTCCTACGAGCAGTACTTC	CASRKRPGTGGSSYEQYF
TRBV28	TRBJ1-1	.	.	TGTGCCAGCAGTTCCTCGGGGTCGGGACAACCTGAAGCTTTCTTT	CASSSSGSGQPEAFF
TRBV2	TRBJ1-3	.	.	TGTGCCAGCAGTAGGGAAACGGGAGGAAACACCATATATTTT	CASSRETGGNTIYF
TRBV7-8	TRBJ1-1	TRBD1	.	TGTGCCAGCAGTTGGCTAACAGGGGGTATCACTGAAGCTTTCTTT	CASSWLTGGITEAFF
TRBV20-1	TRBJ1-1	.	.	TGCAGTGCTAGTATACAGGGATTGAACACTGAAGCTTTCTTT	CSASIQGLNTEAFF
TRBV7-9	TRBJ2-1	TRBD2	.	TGTGCCAGCAGCTTAGTGGTCGCGGGAGGGTACGATGAGCAGTTCTTC	CASSLVVAGGYDEQFF
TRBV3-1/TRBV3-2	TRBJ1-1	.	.	TGTGCCAGCAGTTTCTACACTGAAGCTTTCTTT	CASSFYTEAFF
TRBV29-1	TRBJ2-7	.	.	TGCAGCGTTGTTTTGGGGAGCCTGGAGCAGTACTTC	CSVVLGSLEQYF
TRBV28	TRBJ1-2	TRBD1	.	TGTGCCAGCAGATTACAGGGGGACGCAACCTATGGCTACACCTTC	CASRLQGDATYGYTF
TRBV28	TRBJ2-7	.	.	TGTGCCAGCAGCCCGACTAGGGACGAGCAGTACTTC	CASSPTRDEQYF
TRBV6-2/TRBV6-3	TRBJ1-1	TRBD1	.	TGTGCCAGCAGTATGGGACAGGGCGGGAGTATGAACACTGAAGCTTTCTTT	CASSMGQGGSMNTEAFF
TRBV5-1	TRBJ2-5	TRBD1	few	TGCGCCAGCAGCTTAACAGACAGGGGAGTAGTGGAGACCCAGTACTTC	CASSLTDRGVVETQYF
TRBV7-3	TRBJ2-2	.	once	TGTGCCAGCAGAGAACAGGTATACACCGGGGAGCTGTTTTTT	CASREQVYTGELFF
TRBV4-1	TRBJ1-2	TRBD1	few	TGCGCCAGCAGCCAAGATTTTGGACAGGGGCGTTATGGCTACACCTTC	CASSQDFGQGRYGYTF
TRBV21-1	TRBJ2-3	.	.	TGTGCCAAACCGGGACAGGGGGTCCCAGATACGCAGTATTTT	CAKPGQGVPDTQYF
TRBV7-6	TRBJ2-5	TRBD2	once	TGTGCCAGCAGGGTTGGGACTAGCGGGAGTACGGAGACCCAGTACTTC	CASRVGTSGSTETQYF
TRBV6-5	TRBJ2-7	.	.	TGTGCCAGCGGCCGCACGGGGGTTGAAAGTTACGAGCAGTACTTC	CASGRTGVESYEQYF
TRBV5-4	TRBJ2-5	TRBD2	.	TGTGCCAGCAGCTTGGTTTGGACTAGCGAAAGAGCGGAGACCCAGTACTTC	CASSLVWTSERAETQYF
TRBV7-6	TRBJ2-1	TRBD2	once	TGTGCCAGCAGCTCGAGGGGCGGGGGGCCCCATGAGCAGTTCTTC	CASSSRGGGPHEQFF